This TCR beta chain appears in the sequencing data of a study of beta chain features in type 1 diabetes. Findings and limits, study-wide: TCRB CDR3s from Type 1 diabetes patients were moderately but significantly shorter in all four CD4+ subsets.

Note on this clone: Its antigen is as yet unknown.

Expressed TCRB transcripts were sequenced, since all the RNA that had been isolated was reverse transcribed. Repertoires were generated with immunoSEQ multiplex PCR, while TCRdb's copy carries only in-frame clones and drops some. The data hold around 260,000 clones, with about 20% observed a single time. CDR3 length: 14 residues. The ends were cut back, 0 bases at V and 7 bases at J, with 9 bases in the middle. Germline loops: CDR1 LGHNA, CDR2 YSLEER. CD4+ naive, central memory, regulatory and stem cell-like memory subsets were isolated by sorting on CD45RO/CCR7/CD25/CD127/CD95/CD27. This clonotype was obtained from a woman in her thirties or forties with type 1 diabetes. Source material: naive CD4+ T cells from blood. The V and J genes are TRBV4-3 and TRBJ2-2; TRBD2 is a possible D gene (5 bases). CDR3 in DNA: TGCGCCAGCAGCCAAGAGTCGGGGAACGGGGAGCTGTTTTTT. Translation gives CASSQESGNGELFF.